This TCR beta chain was sequenced for a study of T-cell memory formation after mild COVID-19 (dated by TCRdb to the early 2020s). In terms of the full investigation: TCR sequence clusters from the two donors were found to be largely donor specific. The cohort comprised two young, previously healthy adult volunteers, one female and one male. Longitudinal TCRalpha and TCRbeta repertoire sequencing tracked T-cell clones expanding and contracting after mild COVID-19 in a couple of donors. Study-wide conclusions, independent of this receptor: SARS-CoV-2 specificity of the second-wave clones peaking on day 37 was not confirmed. From day 15 to 85, contracting clones showed balanced CD4/CD8 phenotypes, whereas a second wave of clones that expanded from day 15 to 37 leaned towards CD4+. Contracting CD4+ clones turned up mainly in the CM and EM memory subsets, whereas EMRA was where CD8+ clones were enriched. The study included only a couple of mild cases, and larger cohorts that include severe cases with pre-infection samples were judged to be necessary. Some responding clones were detected in pre-infection memory, suggesting pre-existing cross-reactive memory T cells joined the SARS-CoV-2 response.

The sequencer listed for this sample is Illumina NovaSeq 6000. Using 5'RACE with constant-segment primers, TCRalpha and TCRbeta cDNA libraries were constructed, with sample barcodes and unique molecular identifiers added in the process. RNA was extracted from every sample with Trizol reagent. Library amplification was performed in two PCR steps, and a second sample barcode and Illumina TruSeq adapters were introduced in the second step. Libraries were sequenced on an Illumina NovaSeq with 2 x 150 bp paired-end reads. In the source study's methods: With migec v1.2.7, reads were demultiplexed and then collapsed into UMI-guided consensus sequences. Using mixcr v2.1.11, UMI consensuses were aligned to TRA and TRB V and J templates and then assembled into clonotypes. Expanded or contracted clonotypes were those called significant by both edgeR and NoisET, with noise models trained on biological replicates. For edgeR calls, the thresholds were a false discovery rate-adjusted p below 0.01 and a log2 fold-change of 1. As an exploratory analysis of dynamics, PCA with hierarchical clustering was applied to max-normalized trajectories of the 1000 most abundant clonotypes. The CD4 or CD8 phenotype of responding clones was assigned using the separately sequenced CD4+ and CD8+ repertoires. Using fastp at Q25 and MiXCR, TCRdb reprocessed the public reads and kept productive beta chains. Every distinct CDR3 protein forms one entry, paired with its most common genes and DNA. TCRdb's processing, not the study's, gives the V and J calls here. The sample contains under 110,000 distinct CDR3 sequences, about 17% of them found a single time. 28% of the sample goes to the ten largest clones.

Ficoll-Paque density gradient centrifugation was the method used to isolate PBMCs. On this clonotype itself: The antigen it recognizes is unknown. One base away there is no much larger clone; base qualities are not given.

The cysteine opens and the phenylalanine closes a CDR3 of 23 amino acids. Only CDR3 DNA is held: 69 bases, read in frame from base 1. V gives up 4 bases and J gives up 4 bases, and the segment between their germline ends measures 37 bases. The germline V gene supplies CDR1 SGHVS and CDR2 FNYEAQ. Rearrangement joined TRBV7-6 to TRBJ2-2, with TRBD2 as a weak D call on 6 bases. Sequencing used PBMCs or a T cell subset sorted from them (not recorded which). This receptor was obtained from an adult woman who had mild COVID-19 (a few samples of this study predate the infection). The sample titles of this study are shuffled in the database, so cell type and time point are left out; the donor was told from shared clones. The base sequence is TGTGCCAGCAGCTGGCCCTCTCGGGAGTCCGCCCCGGTGAAGCCTGTAATCACCGGGGAGCTGTTTTTT. This sequence encodes CASSWPSRESAPVKPVITGELFF. Joined to the reference TRBV7-6 and TRBJ2-2 proteins, this CDR3 gives the full variable domain: GAGVSQSPRYKVTKRGQDVALRCDPISGHVSLYWYRQALGQGPEFLTYFNYEAQQDKSGLPNDRFSAERPEGSISTLTIQRTEQRDSAMYRCASSWPSRESAPVKPVITGELFFGEGSRLTVL.